This T cell receptor (beta chain) was profiled in a study of shared clonotypes between healthy human individuals. Looking at the study overall: Aged between 18 and 49, the donors were a couple of women and a few men. Findings of the study overall: A reduction in generation probabilities was seen for non-shared clonotypes relative to those shared by all four donors.

A deep-level run was used for the assay. Genomic DNA from each subset was divided evenly over several immunoSEQ plates. Libraries were prepared by immunoSEQ multiplex PCR; TCRdb keeps only in-frame clonotypes and omits some of them. The sample consists of 2.5 million or so clones, around nine tenths of them appearing once. With respect to this clone: Its antigen is currently unknown.

After removal of 4 bases from V and 8 bases from J, the junction contained 16 bases not matched to a gene. The CDR3 runs to 18 residues. Germline CDR1 is SGDLS and CDR2 is YYNGEE. The specimen was naive CD4+ T cells sorted from blood. Subset noted: CD45RA+ positively selected. This chain links TRBV9 with TRBJ2-1; 12 bases align to TRBD1. This receptor was taken from a man in his late teens or twenties in good health. This chain's CDR3 is CASSPKDSGQGANHEQFF. Written as DNA, the CDR3 is TGTGCCAGCAGCCCAAAGGACTCGGGACAGGGGGCGAACCATGAGCAGTTCTTC.